This T cell receptor (beta chain) is drawn from a study of cytomegalovirus exposure and HLA in healthy donors. Comments on this clone: As yet, its antigen is unknown. This CDR3 is also generated by other DNA sequences in the sample.

V was cut by 2 bases and J by 2 bases, with 10 bases left in between. The CDR3 runs 15 residues. Germline V gives CDR1 ENHRY, CDR2 SYGVKD. In the PCR, 60 Vbeta and 13 Jbeta primers were used. Clones were sequenced by immunoSEQ multiplex PCR, and TCRdb holds only the in-frame ones, with some missing. The sample's table shows 200,000 to 250,000 clones. Overall study results and limits: Association with HLA alleles at 0.05 false discovery rate was found for about 17,000 TCR beta sequences in a later analysis.

The sequencing input was PBMCs. The chain has TRBV10-3 and TRBJ1-5; D may be TRBD1 (5 bases). The receptor was derived from a woman aged 25-40 years in good health and CMV-seropositive. CDR3 DNA sequence: TGTGCCATCAGTGAGAAGGGGTCGGGCAATCAGCCCCAGCATTTT. Translation: CAISEKGSGNQPQHF.